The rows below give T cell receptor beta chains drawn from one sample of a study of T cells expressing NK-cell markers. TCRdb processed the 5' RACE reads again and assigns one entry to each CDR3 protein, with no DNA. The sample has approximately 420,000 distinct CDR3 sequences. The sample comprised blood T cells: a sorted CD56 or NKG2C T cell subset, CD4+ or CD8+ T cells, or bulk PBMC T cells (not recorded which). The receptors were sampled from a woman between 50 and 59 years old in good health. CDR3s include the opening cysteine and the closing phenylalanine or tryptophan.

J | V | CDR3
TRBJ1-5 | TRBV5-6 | CASSLAWNQPQHF
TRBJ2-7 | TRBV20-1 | CSAPDYKTYEQYF
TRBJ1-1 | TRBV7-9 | CASSYISEAFF
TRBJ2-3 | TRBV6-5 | CASSYAAGVNPDTQYF
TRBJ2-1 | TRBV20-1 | CSAREPRDYNEQFF
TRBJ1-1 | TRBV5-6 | CASSSWGSEAEAFF
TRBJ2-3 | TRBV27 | CASSREREPTDTQYF
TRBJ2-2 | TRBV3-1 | CASSPSAAGGNTGELFF
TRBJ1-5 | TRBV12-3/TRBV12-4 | CASSQAGQGANQPQHF
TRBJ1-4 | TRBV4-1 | CASSHMGQRNEKLFF
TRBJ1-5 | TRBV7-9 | CASSSPNEQPQHF
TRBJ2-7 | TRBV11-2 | CASSPGADSYEQYF
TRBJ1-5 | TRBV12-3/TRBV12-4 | CASTHWGGRNQPQHF
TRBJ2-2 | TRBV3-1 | CASSQVPQTSGRQSNTGELFF
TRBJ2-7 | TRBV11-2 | CASSTRDRVEQNF
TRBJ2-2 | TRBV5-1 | CASSPGTAGELFF
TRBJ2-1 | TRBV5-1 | CASSESPSGRAFFNEQFF
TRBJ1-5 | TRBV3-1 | CASSQEESAPQHF
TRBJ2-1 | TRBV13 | CASSLAGGLDRNEQFF
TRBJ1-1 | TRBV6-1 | CASRLQGFGMNTEAFF
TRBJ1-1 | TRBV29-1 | CSAGLMNTEAFF
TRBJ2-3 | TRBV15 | CATSRRQGVADTQYF
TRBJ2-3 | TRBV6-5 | CASSYSLGGTDTQYF
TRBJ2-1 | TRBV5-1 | CASFLVGRNNEQFF
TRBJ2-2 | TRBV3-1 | CASSTTGSGELFF
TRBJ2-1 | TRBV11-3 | CASSPPLERHEQFF
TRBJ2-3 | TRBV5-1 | CASSLWTVSDSGDTQYF
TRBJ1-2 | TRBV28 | CASSFITGYYGYTF
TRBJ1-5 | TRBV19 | CASRQALGQPQHF
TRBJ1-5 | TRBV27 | CASSSSGASNQPQHF
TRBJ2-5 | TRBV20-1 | CSARGRQREVQETQYF
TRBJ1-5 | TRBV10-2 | CASSVETVVNQPQHF
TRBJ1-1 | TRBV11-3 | CASSGQVQGTEAFF
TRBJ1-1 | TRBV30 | CAWGHGRPEAFF
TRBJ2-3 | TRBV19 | CASSIGLDADTQYF
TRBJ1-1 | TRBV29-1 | CSVEGGGRGSDTEAFF
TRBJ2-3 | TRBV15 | CATSRATGIDTQYF
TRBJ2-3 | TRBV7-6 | CASRGWASTDTQYF
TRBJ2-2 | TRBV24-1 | CATSEPGTSGKNTGELFF
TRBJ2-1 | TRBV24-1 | CATSDQAGDTYNEQFF
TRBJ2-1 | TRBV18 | CASSLIQTRSEQFF
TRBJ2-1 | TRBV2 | CAAGGAGEGRQFF
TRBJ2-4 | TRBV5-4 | CASSLEGRLAKNIQYF
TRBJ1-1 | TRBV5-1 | CASSWGHVGANTEAFF
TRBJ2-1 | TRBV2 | CASRRGSSYNEQFF
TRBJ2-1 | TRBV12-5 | CASGLVVSFSGTYNEQFF
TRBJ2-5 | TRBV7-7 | CASSRLWTGAQETQYF
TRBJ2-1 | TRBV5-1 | CASSTIPQEQFF
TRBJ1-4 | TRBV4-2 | CASSQENSGLSVKLFF
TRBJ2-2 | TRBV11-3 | CASSLDPIWDRGTGELFF
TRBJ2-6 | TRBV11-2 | CASSPLRGSGANVLTF
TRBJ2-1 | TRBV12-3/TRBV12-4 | CASSSRSKLAKEQFF
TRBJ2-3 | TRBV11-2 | CASSLASSPLNTDTQYF
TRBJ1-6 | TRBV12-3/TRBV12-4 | CASNPKSSPLHF
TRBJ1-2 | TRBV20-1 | CSARQGAVSGYTF
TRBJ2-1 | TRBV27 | CASSPDPGSYNEQFF
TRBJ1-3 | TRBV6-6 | CASSYSHAGSGNTIYF
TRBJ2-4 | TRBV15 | CATRPGGAAKNIQYF
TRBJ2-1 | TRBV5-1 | CASSLRLAHNEQFF
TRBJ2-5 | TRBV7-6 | CASSLEHTGLQETQYF